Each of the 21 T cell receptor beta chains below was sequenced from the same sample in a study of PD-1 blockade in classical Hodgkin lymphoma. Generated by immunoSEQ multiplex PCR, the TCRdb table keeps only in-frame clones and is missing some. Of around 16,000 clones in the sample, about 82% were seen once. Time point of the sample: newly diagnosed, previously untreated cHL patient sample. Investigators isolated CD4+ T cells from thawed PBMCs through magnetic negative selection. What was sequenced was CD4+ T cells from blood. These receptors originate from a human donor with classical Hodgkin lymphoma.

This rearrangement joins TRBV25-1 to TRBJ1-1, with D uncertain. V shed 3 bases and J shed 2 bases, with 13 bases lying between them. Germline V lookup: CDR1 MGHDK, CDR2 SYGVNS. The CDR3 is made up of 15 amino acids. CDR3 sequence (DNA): TGTGCCAGCAGTGACTCTTATGGGGTTAACACTGAAGCTTTCTTT. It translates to CASSDSYGVNTEAFF.

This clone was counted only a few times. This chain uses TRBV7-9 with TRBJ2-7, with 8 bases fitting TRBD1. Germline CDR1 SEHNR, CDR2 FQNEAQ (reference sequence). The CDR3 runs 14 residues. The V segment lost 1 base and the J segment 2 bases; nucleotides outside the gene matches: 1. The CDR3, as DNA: TGTGCCAGCAGCTTAGGGACAGGGACCTACGAGCAGTACTTC. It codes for CASSLGTGTYEQYF.

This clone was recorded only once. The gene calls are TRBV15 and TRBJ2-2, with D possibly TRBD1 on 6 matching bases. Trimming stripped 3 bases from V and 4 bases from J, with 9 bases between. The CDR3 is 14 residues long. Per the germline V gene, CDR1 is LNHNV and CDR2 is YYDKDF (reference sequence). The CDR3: CATSSTGITGELFF. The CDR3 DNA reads TGTGCCACCAGCAGTACAGGGATCACCGGGGAGCTGTTTTTT.

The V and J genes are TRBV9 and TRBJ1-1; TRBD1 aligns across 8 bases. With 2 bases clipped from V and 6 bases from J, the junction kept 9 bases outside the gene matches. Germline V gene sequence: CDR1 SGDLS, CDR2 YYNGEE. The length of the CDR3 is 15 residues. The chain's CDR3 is CASSVTDRVGAEAFF. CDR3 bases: TGTGCCAGCAGCGTCACGGACAGGGTCGGAGCTGAAGCTTTCTTT.

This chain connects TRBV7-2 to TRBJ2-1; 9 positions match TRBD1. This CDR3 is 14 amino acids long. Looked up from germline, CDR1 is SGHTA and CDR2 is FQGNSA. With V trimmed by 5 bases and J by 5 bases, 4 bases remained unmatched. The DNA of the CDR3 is TGTGCCAGCAGCGTGGGACAGGGCAACAATGAGCAGTTCTTC. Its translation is CASSVGQGNNEQFF.

The CDR3 loop is CASSRVDGDTQYF. Written as DNA, the CDR3 is TGCGCCAGCAGTCGGGTAGATGGAGATACGCAGTATTTT. The rearrangement links TRBV10-1 to TRBJ2-3; D ambiguous. Germline V lookup: CDR1 WNHNN, CDR2 SYGVQD (reference sequence). The V end was cut by 5 bases, the J end by 5 bases, with 11 bases between. The CDR3 length is 13 residues.

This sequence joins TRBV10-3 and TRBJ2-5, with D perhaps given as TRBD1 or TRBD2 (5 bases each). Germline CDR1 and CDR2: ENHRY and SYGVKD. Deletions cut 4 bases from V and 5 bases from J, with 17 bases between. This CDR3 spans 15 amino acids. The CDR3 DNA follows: TGTGCCATCAGTGGGGGGTCCTCCGACGGGGAGACCCAGTACTTC. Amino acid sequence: CAISGGSSDGETQYF.

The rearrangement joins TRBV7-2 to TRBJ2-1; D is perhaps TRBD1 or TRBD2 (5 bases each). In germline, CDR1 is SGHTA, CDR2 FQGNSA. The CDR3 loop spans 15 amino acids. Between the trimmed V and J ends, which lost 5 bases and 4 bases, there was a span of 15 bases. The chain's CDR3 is CASSPTNGAYNEQFF. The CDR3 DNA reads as TGTGCCAGCAGCCCAACAAACGGGGCTTACAATGAGCAGTTCTTC. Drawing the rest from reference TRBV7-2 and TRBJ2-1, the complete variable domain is GAGVSQSPSNKVTEKGKDVELRCDPISGHTALYWYRQSLGQGLEFLIYFQGNSAPDKSGLPSDRFSAERTGGSVSTLTIQRTQQEDSAVYLCASSPTNGAYNEQFFGPGTRLTVL.

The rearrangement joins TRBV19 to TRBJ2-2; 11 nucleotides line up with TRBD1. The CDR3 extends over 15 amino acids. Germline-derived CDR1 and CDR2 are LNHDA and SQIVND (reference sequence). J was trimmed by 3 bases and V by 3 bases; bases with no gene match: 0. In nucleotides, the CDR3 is TGTGCCAGTAGTATGGGACAGGGGGACACCGGGGAGCTGTTTTTT. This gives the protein CASSMGQGDTGELFF. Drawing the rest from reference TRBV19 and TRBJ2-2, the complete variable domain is DGGITQSPKYLFRKEGQNVTLSCEQNLNHDAMYWYRQDPGQGLRLIYYSQIVNDFQKGDIAEGYSVSREKKESFPLTVTSAQKNPTAFYLCASSMGQGDTGELFFGEGSRLTVL.

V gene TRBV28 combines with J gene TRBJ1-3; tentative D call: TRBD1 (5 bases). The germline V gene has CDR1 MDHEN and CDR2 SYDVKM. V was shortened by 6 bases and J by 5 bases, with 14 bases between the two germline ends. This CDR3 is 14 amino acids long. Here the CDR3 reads CASSQGGVRNTIYF. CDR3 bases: TGTGCCAGCAGCCAGGGCGGGGTCCGAAACACCATATATTTT.

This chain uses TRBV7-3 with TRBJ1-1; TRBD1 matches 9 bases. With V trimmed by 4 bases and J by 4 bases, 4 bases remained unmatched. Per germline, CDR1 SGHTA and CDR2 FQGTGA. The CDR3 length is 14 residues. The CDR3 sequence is CASSSQGAGTEAFF. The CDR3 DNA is TGTGCCAGCAGCTCACAGGGGGCTGGCACTGAAGCTTTCTTT.

The CDR3 DNA sequence: TGTGCCAGCAGACAGGGATGGAGCCAAGAGACCCAGTACTTC. Protein product: CASRQGWSQETQYF. The chain employs TRBV6-5 and TRBJ2-5; a possible D gene is TRBD1 (6 bases). CDR1 and CDR2 (germline): MNHEY, SVGAGI. Trimming cost V 6 bases and J 1 base, with 12 bases left between them. The CDR3 is made up of 14 amino acids.

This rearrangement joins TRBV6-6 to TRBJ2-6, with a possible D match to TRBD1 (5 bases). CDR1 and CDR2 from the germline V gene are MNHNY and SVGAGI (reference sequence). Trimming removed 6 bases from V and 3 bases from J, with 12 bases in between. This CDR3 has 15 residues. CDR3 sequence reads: CASSPDSVGANVLTF. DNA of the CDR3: TGTGCCAGCAGCCCCGACAGCGTTGGGGCCAACGTCCTGACTTTC.

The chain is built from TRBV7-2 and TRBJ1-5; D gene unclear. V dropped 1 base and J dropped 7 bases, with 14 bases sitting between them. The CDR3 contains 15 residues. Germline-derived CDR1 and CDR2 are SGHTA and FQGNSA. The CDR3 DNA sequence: TGTGCCAGCAGCTTAGGAGGAGGGAACAGCCAGCCCCAGCATTTT. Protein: CASSLGGGNSQPQHF.

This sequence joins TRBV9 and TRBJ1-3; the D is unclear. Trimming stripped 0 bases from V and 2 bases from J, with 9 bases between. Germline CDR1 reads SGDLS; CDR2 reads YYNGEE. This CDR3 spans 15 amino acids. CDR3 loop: CASSVAGGTGNTIYF. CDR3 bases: TGTGCCAGCAGCGTAGCTGGCGGGACTGGAAACACCATATATTTT.

The CDR3 DNA reads as TGTGCCAGCACCCCTGCGGCCAGCTCTGGAAACACCATATATTTT. Residues: CASTPAASSGNTIYF. The rearrangement joins TRBV6-6 to TRBJ1-3; D not certain. Trimming took off 7 bases at V and 0 bases at J, with 13 bases between the two ends. Germline V gene lookup returns CDR1 MNHNY and CDR2 SVGAGI (reference sequence). The CDR3 spans 15 residues.

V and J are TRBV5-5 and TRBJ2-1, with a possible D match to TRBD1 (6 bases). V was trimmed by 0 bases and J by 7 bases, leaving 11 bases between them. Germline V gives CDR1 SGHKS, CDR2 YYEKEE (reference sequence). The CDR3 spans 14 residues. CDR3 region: CASSLGGQGNEQFF. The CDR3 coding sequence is TGTGCCAGCAGCTTGGGGGGGCAAGGGAATGAGCAGTTCTTC.

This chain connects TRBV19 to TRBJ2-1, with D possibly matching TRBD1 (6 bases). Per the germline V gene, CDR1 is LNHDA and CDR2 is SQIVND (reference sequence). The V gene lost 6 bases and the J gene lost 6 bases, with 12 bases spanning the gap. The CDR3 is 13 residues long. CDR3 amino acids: CASRRTDLNEQFF. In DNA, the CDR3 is TGTGCCAGTAGGCGGACAGACCTCAATGAGCAGTTCTTC.

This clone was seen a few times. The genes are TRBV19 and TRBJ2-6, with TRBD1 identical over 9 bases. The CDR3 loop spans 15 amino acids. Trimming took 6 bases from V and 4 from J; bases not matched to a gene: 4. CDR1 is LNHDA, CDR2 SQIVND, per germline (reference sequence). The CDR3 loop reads CASRGQGGGANVLTF. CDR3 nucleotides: TGTGCCAGTAGGGGACAGGGAGGAGGGGCCAACGTCCTGACTTTC.

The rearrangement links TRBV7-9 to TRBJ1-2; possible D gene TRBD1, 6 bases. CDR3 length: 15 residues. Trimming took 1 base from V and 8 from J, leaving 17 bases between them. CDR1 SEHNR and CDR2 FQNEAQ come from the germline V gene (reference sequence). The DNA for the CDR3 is TGTGCCAGCAGCTTAGAGTGGGGGCAGGGATTCGGCTACACCTTC. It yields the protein CASSLEWGQGFGYTF.

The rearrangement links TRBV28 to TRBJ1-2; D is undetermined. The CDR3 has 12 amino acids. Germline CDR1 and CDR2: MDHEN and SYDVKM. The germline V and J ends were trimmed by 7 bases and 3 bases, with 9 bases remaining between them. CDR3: CASMANYYGYTF. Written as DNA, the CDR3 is TGTGCCAGCATGGCAAATTACTATGGCTACACCTTC.